This T cell receptor beta chain was observed in a study of long-term antiretroviral therapy in people with HIV. Study-level information: Samples from the earliest time points predate the 2015 immediate-ART recommendation by about a decade.

V lost 2 bases and J 8 bases, leaving 9 bases between the germline ends. Germline CDR1 and CDR2: SNHLY and FYNNEI. CDR3 length equals 12 residues. Running of the v3.0 immunoSEQ assay took place at survey level. Generated by immunoSEQ multiplex PCR, the TCRdb table keeps only in-frame clones and is missing some. The sample contains tens of thousands of clones, 80% to 90% of which appear only once. This TCR came from a man aged 18-30 years with HIV. The chain couples TRBV2 to TRBJ1-1, with unresolved D. This specimen was unsorted PBMCs, taken 0.3 years after starting antiretroviral therapy. The DNA for the CDR3 is TGTGCCAGCAGTGAACCGGGGAAGGAAGCTTTCTTT. It translates to CASSEPGKEAFF.